This T cell receptor (beta chain) was retrieved from a study of CD8 T cells in Susac syndrome. An input of roughly 0.5 to 1 ug of RNA was subjected to reverse transcription using random hexamers. In TCRdb, the immunoSEQ multiplex PCR reads were re-called with MiXCR into one record per CDR3 protein. The data show fewer than 350,000 distinct CDR3 sequences, about 89% seen once. CDR1 and CDR2 from the germline V gene are MNHEY and SMNVEV (reference sequence). The trim removed 4 bases at V and 4 bases at J, leaving 5 bases unmatched. This CDR3 region has 15 residues. Material for sequencing was CD8+ T cells from PBMCs. This chain connects TRBV27 to TRBJ2-7, with 12 bases that match TRBD1. This TCR was recovered from a human donor with multiple sclerosis. The CDR3 is CASSWGQGAYYEQYF. In DNA form, the CDR3 reads TGTGCCAGCAGTTGGGGACAGGGGGCCTATTACGAGCAGTACTTC.